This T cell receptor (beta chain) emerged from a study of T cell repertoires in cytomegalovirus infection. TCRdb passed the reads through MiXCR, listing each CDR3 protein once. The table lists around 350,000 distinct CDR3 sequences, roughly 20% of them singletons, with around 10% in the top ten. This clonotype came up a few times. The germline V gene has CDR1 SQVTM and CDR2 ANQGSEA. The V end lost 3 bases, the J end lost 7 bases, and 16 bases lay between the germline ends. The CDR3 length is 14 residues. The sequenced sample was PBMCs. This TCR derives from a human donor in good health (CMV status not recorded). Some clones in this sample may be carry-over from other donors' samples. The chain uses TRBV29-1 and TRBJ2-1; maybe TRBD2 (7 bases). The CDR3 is CSVDKGGGWNEQFF. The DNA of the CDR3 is TGCAGCGTTGATAAGGGCGGGGGCTGGAATGAGCAGTTCTTC.